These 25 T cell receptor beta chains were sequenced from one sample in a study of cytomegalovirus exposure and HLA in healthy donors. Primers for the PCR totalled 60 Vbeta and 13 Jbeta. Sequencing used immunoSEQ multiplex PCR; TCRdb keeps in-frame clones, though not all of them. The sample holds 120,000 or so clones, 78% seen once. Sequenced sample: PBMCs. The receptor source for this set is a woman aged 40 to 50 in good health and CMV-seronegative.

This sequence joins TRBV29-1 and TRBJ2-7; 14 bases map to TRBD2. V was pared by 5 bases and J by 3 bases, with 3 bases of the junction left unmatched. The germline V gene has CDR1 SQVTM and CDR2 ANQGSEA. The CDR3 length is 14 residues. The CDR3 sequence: CSVLGLAGGYEQYF. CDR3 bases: TGCAGCGTTCTTGGACTAGCGGGGGGCTACGAGCAGTACTTC.

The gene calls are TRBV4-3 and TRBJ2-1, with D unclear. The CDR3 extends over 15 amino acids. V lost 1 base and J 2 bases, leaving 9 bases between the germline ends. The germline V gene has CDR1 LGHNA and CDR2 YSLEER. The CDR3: CASSQGHSAYNEQFF. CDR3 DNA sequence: TGCGCCAGCAGCCAAGGACACTCAGCCTACAATGAGCAGTTCTTC.

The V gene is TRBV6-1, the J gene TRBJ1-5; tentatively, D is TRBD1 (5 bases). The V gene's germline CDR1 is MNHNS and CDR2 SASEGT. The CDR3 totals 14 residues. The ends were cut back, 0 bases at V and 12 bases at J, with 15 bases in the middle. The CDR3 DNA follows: TGTGCCAGCAGTGAAGCCGGGGGGGTGAGGCGCCAGCATTTT. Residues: CASSEAGGVRRQHF.

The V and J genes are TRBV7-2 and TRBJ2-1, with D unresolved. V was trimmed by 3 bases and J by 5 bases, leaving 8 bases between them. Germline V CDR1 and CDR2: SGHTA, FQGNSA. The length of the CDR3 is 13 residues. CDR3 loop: CASSFGLDNEQFF. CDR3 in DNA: TGTGCCAGCAGCTTCGGCCTAGACAATGAGCAGTTCTTC.

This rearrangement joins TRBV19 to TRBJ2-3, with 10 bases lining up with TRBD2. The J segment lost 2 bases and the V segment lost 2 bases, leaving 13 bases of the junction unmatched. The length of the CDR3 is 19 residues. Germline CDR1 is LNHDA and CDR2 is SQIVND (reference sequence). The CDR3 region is CASSITGASGRGVTDTQYF. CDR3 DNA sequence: TGTGCCAGTAGTATAACTGGCGCTAGCGGGAGAGGAGTCACAGATACGCAGTATTTT.

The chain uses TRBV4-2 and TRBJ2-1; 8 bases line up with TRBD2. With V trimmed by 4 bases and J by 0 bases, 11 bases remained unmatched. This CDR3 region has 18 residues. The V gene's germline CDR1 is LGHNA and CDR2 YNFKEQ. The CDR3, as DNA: TGTGCCAGCAGCCTCGGCTCCAGCGGGAGAGGCTCCTACAATGAGCAGTTCTTC. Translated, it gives CASSLGSSGRGSYNEQFF.

This chain's CDR3 is CAILNGKVNEQFF. As DNA, the CDR3 is TGTGCCATTCTTAACGGGAAAGTCAATGAGCAGTTCTTC. The rearrangement uses TRBV10-3 and TRBJ2-1; weak D call: TRBD2 (5 bases). The V end was cut by 9 bases, the J end by 6 bases, with 15 bases between. Looked up from germline, CDR1 is ENHRY and CDR2 is SYGVKD. The CDR3 length is 13 residues.

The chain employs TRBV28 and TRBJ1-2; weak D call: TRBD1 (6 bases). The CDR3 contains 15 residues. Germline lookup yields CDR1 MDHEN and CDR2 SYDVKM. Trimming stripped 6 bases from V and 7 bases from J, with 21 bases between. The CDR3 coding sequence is TGTGCCAGCAGCACCCGGGGGGGGGCGTTTGTTGGCTACACCTTC. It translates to CASSTRGGAFVGYTF.

DNA of the CDR3: TGTGCCAGCAGCATGGACAGGATGAACACCGGGGAGCTGTTTTTT. It is translated as CASSMDRMNTGELFF. The rearrangement links TRBV7-9 to TRBJ2-2, with TRBD1 identical over 7 bases. The CDR3 spans 15 residues. Unmatched junction bases numbered 4, after V lost 5 bases and J lost 1 base. Per germline, CDR1 SEHNR and CDR2 FQNEAQ (reference sequence).

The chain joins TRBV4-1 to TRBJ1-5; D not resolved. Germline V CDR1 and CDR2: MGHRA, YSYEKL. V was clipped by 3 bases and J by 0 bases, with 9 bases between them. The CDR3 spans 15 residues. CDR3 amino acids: CASSQWRDSNQPQHF. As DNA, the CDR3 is TGCGCCAGCAGCCAGTGGAGGGATAGCAATCAGCCCCAGCATTTT.

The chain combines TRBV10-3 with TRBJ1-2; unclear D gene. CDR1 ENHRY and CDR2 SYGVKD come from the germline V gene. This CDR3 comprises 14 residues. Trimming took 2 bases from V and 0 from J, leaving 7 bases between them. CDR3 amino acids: CAISEGEANYGYTF. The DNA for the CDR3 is TGTGCCATCAGTGAGGGAGAAGCTAACTATGGCTACACCTTC.

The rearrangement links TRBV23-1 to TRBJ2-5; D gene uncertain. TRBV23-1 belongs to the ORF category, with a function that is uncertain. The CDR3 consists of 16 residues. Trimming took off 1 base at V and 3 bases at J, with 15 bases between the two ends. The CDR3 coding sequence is TGCGCCAGCAGTCAATGGGCCAGGCGCTCAGAAGAGACCCAGTACTTC. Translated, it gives CASSQWARRSEETQYF.

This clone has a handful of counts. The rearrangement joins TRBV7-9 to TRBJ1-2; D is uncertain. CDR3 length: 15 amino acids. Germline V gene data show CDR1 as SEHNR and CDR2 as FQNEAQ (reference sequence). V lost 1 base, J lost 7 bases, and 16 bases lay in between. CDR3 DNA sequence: TGTGCCAGCAGCTTAGAGTTCGGGGTCATCGGTGGCTACACCTTC. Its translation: CASSLEFGVIGGYTF.

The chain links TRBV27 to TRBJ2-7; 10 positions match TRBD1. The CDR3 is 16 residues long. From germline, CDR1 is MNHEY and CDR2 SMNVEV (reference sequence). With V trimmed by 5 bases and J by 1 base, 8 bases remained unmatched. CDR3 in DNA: TGTGCCAGCAGTCCCGAAGGGGACAGGGGATCCTACGAGCAGTACTTC. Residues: CASSPEGDRGSYEQYF.

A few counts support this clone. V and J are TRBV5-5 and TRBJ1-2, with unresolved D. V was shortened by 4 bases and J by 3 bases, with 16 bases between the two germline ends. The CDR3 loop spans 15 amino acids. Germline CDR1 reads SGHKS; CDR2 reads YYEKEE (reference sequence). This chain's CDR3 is CASSQDTSYYYGYTF. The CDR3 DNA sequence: TGTGCCAGCAGCCAAGACACATCTTACTACTATGGCTACACCTTC.

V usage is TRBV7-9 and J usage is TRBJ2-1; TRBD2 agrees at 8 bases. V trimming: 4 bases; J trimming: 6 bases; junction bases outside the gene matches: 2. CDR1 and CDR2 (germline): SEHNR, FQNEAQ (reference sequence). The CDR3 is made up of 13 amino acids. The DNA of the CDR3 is TGTGCCAGCAGCTACACTAGCGGCAATGAGCAGTTCTTC. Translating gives CASSYTSGNEQFF.

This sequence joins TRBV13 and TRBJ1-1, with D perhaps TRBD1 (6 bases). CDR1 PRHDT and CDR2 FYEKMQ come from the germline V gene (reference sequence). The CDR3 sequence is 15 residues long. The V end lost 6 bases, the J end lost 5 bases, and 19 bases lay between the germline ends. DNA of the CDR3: TGTGCCAGCAGTCGGGACATGTCAGCTGCAACTGAAGCTTTCTTT. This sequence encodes CASSRDMSAATEAFF.

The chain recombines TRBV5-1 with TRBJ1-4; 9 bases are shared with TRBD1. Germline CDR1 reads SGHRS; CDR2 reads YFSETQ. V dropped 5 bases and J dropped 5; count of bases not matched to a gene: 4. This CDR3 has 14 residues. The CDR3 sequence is CASRTGTGNEKLFF. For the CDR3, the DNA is TGCGCCAGCAGGACCGGGACAGGGAATGAAAAACTGTTTTTT.

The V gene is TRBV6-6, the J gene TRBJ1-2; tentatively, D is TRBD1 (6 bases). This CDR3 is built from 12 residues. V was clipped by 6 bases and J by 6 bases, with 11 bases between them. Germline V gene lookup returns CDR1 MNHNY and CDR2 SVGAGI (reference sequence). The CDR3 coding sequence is TGTGCCAGCAGACCACGACAGGATGGCTACACCTTC. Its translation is CASRPRQDGYTF.

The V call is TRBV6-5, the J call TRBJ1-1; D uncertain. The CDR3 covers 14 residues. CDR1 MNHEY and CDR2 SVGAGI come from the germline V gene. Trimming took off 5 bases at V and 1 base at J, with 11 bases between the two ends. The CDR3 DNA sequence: TGTGCCAGCAGTCCCGGACGGGAGAACACTGAAGCTTTCTTT. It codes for CASSPGRENTEAFF.

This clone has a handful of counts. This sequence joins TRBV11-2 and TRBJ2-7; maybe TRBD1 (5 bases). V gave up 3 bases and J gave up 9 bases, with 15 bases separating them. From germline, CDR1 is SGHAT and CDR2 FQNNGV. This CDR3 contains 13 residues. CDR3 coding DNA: TGTGCCAGCAGCTTGGAACTTTCTGGGGCGCAGTACTTC. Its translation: CASSLELSGAQYF.

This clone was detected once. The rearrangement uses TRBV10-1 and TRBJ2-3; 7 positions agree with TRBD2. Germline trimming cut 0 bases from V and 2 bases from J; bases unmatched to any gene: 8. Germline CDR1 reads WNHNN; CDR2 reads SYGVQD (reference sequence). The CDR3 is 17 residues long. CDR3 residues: CASSESHRLADTDTQYF. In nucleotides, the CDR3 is TGCGCCAGCAGTGAGTCGCATCGGCTAGCGGACACAGATACGCAGTATTTT.

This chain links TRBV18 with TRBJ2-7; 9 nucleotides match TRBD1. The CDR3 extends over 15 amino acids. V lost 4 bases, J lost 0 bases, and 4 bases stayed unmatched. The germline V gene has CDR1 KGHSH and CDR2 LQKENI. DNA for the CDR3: TGTGCCAGCTCACTGGGACAGGGTAGCTCCTACGAGCAGTACTTC. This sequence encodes CASSLGQGSSYEQYF.

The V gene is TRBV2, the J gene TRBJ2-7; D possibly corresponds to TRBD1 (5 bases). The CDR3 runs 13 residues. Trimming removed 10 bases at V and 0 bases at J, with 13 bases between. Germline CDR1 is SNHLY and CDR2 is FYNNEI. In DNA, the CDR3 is TGTGCCACGACCATACAGGACTCCTACGAGCAGTACTTC. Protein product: CATTIQDSYEQYF.

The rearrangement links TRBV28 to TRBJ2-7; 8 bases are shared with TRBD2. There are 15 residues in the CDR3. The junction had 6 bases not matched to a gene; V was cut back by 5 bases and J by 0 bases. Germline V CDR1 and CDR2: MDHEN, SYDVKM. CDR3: CASSTTSGLSYEQYF. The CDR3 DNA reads TGTGCCAGCAGTACCACTAGCGGTCTCTCCTACGAGCAGTACTTC.